This T cell receptor (beta chain) was observed in a study of blood T cell repertoires in COVID-19. Study background: From the United States, Italy and Spain came samples of acute and convalescent COVID-19.

Germline CDR1 reads KGHSH; CDR2 reads LQKENI. The V gene end was trimmed by 5 bases and the J gene end by 6 bases; junction bases not matched to a gene: 13. The CDR3 spans 16 residues. Measured with immunoSEQ multiplex PCR; TCRdb has only the in-frame clones, and not every one. The sample consists of roughly 200,000 clones, roughly 84% of them appearing once. The TCR sequence derives from a woman in her twenties or thirties who had been exposed to COVID-19. V usage is TRBV18 and J usage is TRBJ2-5, with TRBD1 identical over 9 bases. Sequencing input: PBMCs or T cells enriched from blood (not recorded which). This chain's CDR3 is CASSSLPGQGEKTQYF. For the CDR3, the DNA is TGTGCCAGCTCATCACTTCCGGGACAGGGCGAGAAGACCCAGTACTTC.